The rows below give T cell receptor beta chains drawn from one sample of a study of sequential checkpoint blockade in melanoma. The data were produced by immunoSEQ multiplex PCR, yet TCRdb's version contains in-frame clones alone and is incomplete. This table has 15,000 to 20,000 clones, more than 65% appearing once. Sample: tumor tissue (inferred from file names), taken from a patient given nivolumab and ipilimumab in sequence. The receptors were gathered from a human donor with melanoma. Each CDR3 is given with its conserved first and last residue. A D gene is named only where the DNA matches it firmly. A clone size is listed for some rows: how often the clone was seen (once, few, many), or a class if it is expanded.

V,J,D,size,DNA,CDR3
TRBV18,TRBJ2-4,.,few,TGTGCCAGCTCATTTGGAGTAGCAGCCAAAAACATTCAGTACTTC,CASSFGVAAKNIQYF
TRBV10-3,TRBJ2-3,TRBD1,.,TGTGCCATCGAGGGACAGGGAACAGATACGCAGTATTTT,CAIEGQGTDTQYF
TRBV7-7,TRBJ2-1,TRBD1,.,TGTGCCAGCAGCTTAATCGGACAGGGTGGACGGTATGAGCAGTTCTTC,CASSLIGQGGRYEQFF
TRBV27,TRBJ2-2,TRBD2,once,TGTGCCACCAGCGCCCTAGCGGGAGTATCCGGGGAGCTGTTTTTT,CATSALAGVSGELFF
TRBV1,TRBJ2-7,.,.,TGCGCCAGCAGCCAAGTCCCCAGCAAGGCCTACGAGCAGTACTTC,CASSQVPSKAYEQYF
TRBV10-1,TRBJ2-7,.,.,TGCGCCAACCTACACCCTGGAGGCGACGAGCAGTACTTC,CANLHPGGDEQYF
TRBV6-8,TRBJ1-2,.,.,TGTGCCAGCGGGGACCCCTTTGGGGGGGCTTATGGCTACACCTTC,CASGDPFGGAYGYTF
TRBV6-8,TRBJ2-2,.,.,TGTGCCAGCACCAAGCAGACACCCAACACCGGGGAGCTGTTTTTT,CASTKQTPNTGELFF
TRBV23-1,TRBJ1-1,.,.,TGCGCCAGCAGCCAAGGGGGGAACACTGAAGCTTTCTTT,CASSQGGNTEAFF
TRBV8-2,TRBJ2-6,.,.,TGTGCCAGCACCCTGGACTCCTCTGGGGCCAACGTCCTGACTTTC,CASTLDSSGANVLTF
TRBV6-4,TRBJ2-7,TRBD1,.,TGTGCCAGCAGCCGGGGGGACAGGGCGCACTTC,CASSRGDRAHF
TRBV28,TRBJ1-1,.,.,TGTGCCAGCAGGGACATGAACACTGAAGCTTTCTTT,CASRDMNTEAFF
TRBV6-8,TRBJ1-1,.,few,TGTGCCAGCAGGCAACAGGGGAACACTGAAGCTTTCTTT,CASRQQGNTEAFF
TRBV12-1,TRBJ2-5,.,.,TGTGCCAGCAGCTTAGTTCGGGGCGCCGGAGAGACCCAGTACTTC,CASSLVRGAGETQYF
TRBV6-8,TRBJ2-3,TRBD1,few,TGTGCCAGCAGGCCGGGACAGGGAAGGAGGGATACGCAGTATTTT,CASRPGQGRRDTQYF
TRBV18,TRBJ1-2,TRBD1,.,TGTGCCAGCTCACAGGGGACAGGGGGCACTCTGAACTATGGCTACACCTTC,CASSQGTGGTLNYGYTF
TRBV7-7,TRBJ2-1,TRBD1,.,TGTGCCAGCAGCTTGTGGGACAGTAGCAATGAGCAGTTCTTC,CASSLWDSSNEQFF
TRBV10-2,TRBJ1-1,TRBD1,.,TGCGCCAGCAGAACAGGGGTCAACACTGAAGCTTTCTTT,CASRTGVNTEAFF
TRBV30,TRBJ2-7,TRBD2,.,TGTGCCTGGAGGGATCCGGGACTAGCGGTCTACGAGCAGTACTTC,CAWRDPGLAVYEQYF